These T cell receptor beta chains were read from a single sample in a study of blood T cell repertoires in COVID-19. Sequencing was performed with immunoSEQ multiplex PCR; in TCRdb, only in-frame clones are kept and a portion is missing. The data show approximately 250,000 clones, with 86% seen just once and about 3.5% held by the top ten. The source material was peripheral blood. These receptor sequences come from a man aged 18 to 29 with active or convalescent COVID-19. The CDR3 runs from the conserved cysteine through the conserved F or W. A D gene is named only where the DNA matches it firmly. Clone size is shown for a subset of rows, as once, few, many or a class of expanded clone.

TRBV11-3	TRBD2	TRBJ2-5	NA	TGTGCCAGCAGCTTGGATGGTAGACTAGCGGGGGAGGAGACCCAGTACTTC	CASSLDGRLAGEETQYF
TRBV7-9	NA	TRBJ2-7	NA	TGTGCCAGCAGCCCTCCCCCTAGTTACGAGCAGTACTTC	CASSPPPSYEQYF
TRBV28	NA	TRBJ2-3	NA	TGTGCCAGCACTAGTAGCACAGATACGCAGTATTTT	CASTSSTDTQYF
TRBV9	NA	TRBJ2-7	NA	TGTGCCAGCAGTGCCTCGGGGGTGGACTTC	CASSASGVDF
TRBV5-8	NA	TRBJ1-6	NA	TGTGCCAGCAGCCTGTGGACACAGAATTCACCCCTCCACTTT	CASSLWTQNSPLHF
TRBV18	TRBD2	TRBJ2-3	once	TGTGCCAGCTCGCGGGGGGGTGATACGCAGTATTTT	CASSRGGDTQYF
TRBV3-1/TRBV3-2	NA	TRBJ2-1	NA	TGTGCCAGCAGCCAAGAGTACCCCCGGGAGCAGTTCTTC	CASSQEYPREQFF
TRBV14	NA	TRBJ1-2	once	TGTGCCAGCAGCCCAGTCGGGTTCTATGGCTACACCTTC	CASSPVGFYGYTF
TRBV14	NA	TRBJ1-6	few	TGTGCCAGCAGCCTTTCGGGCAGGGGCTCACCCCTCCACTTT	CASSLSGRGSPLHF
TRBV5-1	NA	TRBJ2-7	NA	TGCGCCAGCAGCCATCCGGAGAGGACAGTATACGAGCAGTACTTC	CASSHPERTVYEQYF
TRBV2	NA	TRBJ2-5	NA	TGTGCCAGCAGGAGGATGGGGGGGCTGGAGACCCAGTACTTC	CASRRMGGLETQYF
TRBV18	NA	TRBJ2-3	NA	TGTGCCAGCTCACTCGGGACTCCCCCAGATACGCAGTATTTT	CASSLGTPPDTQYF
TRBV10-3	NA	TRBJ1-1	NA	TGTGCCATCAGGGGGTCGGGGGGCACTGAAGCTTTCTTT	CAIRGSGGTEAFF
TRBV29-1	NA	TRBJ2-3	NA	TGCAGCGTTGATACAATCAGGAGGAGGATCACAGATACGCAGTATTTT	CSVDTIRRRITDTQYF
TRBV27	TRBD1	TRBJ1-4	once	TGTGCCAGCAGTTCCAGGGACAGTAATAATGAAAAACTGTTTTTT	CASSSRDSNNEKLFF
TRBV30	NA	TRBJ1-1	NA	TGTGCCTGGGGTATTACAGGGTTGAACACTGAAGCTTTCTTT	CAWGITGLNTEAFF